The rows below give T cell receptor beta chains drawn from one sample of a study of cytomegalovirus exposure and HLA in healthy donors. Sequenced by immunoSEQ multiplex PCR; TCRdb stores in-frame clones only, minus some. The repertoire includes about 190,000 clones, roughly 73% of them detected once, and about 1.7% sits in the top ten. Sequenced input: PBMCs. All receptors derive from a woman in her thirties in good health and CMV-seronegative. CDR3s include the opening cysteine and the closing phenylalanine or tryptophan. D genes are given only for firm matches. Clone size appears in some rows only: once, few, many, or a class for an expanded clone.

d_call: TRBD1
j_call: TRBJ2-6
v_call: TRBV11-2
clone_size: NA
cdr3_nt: TGTGCCAGCAGCCGCCTCGGACAGGTAGCTTCTGGGGCCAACGTCCTGACTTTC
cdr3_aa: CASSRLGQVASGANVLTF

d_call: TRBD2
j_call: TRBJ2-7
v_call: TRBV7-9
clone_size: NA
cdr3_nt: TGTGCCAGCAGCCAGACGGCGACTAGCGGGAGCTACGAGCAGTACTTC
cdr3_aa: CASSQTATSGSYEQYF

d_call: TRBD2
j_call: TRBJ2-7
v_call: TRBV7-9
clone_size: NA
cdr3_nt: TGTGCCAGCAGCTTAGAGCGGGGTCCCTCCTACGAGCAGTACTTC
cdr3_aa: CASSLERGPSYEQYF

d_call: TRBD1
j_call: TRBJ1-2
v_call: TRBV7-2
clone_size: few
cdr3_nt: TGTGCCAGCAGCTTACAGGGGGTGGAGGGCTACACCTTC
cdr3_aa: CASSLQGVEGYTF

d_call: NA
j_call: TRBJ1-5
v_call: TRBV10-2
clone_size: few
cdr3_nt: TGCGCCAGCAGTGAGACAGTTTATAGCAATCAGCCCCAGCATTTT
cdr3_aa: CASSETVYSNQPQHF

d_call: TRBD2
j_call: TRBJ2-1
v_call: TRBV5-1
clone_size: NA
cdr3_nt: TGCGCCAGCAGCTTCGAACTAGCGGGGGGGCCGGATGGCGATGAGCAGTTCTTC
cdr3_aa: CASSFELAGGPDGDEQFF

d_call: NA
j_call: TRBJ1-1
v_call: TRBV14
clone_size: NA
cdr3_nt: TGTGCCAGCAGCCAAGGTCTGAGCTGGACTGAAGCTTTCTTT
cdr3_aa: CASSQGLSWTEAFF

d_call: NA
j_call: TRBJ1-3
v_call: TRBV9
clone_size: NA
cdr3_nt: TGTGCCAGCAGCACCCGGGTCAGTGATGGAAACACCATATATTTT
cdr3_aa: CASSTRVSDGNTIYF

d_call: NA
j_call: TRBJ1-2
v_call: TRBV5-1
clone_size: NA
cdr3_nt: TGCGCCAGCAGCCTCGGGACTAACTATGGCTACACCTTC
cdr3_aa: CASSLGTNYGYTF

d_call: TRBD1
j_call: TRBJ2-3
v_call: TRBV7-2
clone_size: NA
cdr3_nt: TGTGCCAGCAGGCTCCGGGACAGGGTTTCAGATACGCAGTATTTT
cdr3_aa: CASRLRDRVSDTQYF

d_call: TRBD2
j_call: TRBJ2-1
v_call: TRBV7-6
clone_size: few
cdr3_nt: TGTGCCAGCAGTCCTACGGGACTAGCGTACAATGAGCAGTTCTTC
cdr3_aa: CASSPTGLAYNEQFF

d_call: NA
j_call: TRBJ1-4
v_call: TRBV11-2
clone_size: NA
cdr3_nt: TGTGCCAGCAGCTTAGGATGGGGGGAGCGAAAACTGTTTTTT
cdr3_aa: CASSLGWGERKLFF

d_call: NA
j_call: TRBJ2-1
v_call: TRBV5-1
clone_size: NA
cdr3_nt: TGCGCCAGCAGCTCCCCGGGGAATGAGCAGTTCTTC
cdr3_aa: CASSSPGNEQFF

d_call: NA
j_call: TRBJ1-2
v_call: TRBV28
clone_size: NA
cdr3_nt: TGTGCCAGCAGTTTAAGGGGATTGAGGGCGGGGGAGAGAAACTATGGCTACACCTTC
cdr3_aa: CASSLRGLRAGERNYGYTF

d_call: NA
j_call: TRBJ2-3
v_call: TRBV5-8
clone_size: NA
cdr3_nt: TGTGCCAGCAGCCGGGGGGCCGGAGCGACTAGCACAGATACGCAGTATTTT
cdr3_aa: CASSRGAGATSTDTQYF

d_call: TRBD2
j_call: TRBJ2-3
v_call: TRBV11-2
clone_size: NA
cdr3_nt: TGTGCCAGCAGCTTACTAGCGGGGGGGCGTAGAGATACGCAGTATTTT
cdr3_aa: CASSLLAGGRRDTQYF